These 2 T cell receptor beta chains were all obtained from the same sample, sequenced in a study of cytomegalovirus exposure and HLA in healthy donors. Use of 60 Vbeta and 13 Jbeta primers characterized the PCR. This table comes from immunoSEQ multiplex PCR, and its TCRdb copy is limited to in-frame clones, with some not included. The data contain roughly 200,000 clones, 76% of them singletons. The sequencing input was PBMCs. The receptors here all came from a man in his late teens or twenties in good health and CMV-seronegative.

The chain uses TRBV27 and TRBJ1-5; D gene ambiguous. Per the germline V gene, CDR1 is MNHEY and CDR2 is SMNVEV (reference sequence). This CDR3 has 14 amino acids. With 2 bases removed from V and 6 bases from J, the gap between germline ends came to 11 bases. The CDR3 bases are TGTGCCAGCAGTTTAATTATGGAGGGTCAGCCCCAGCATTTT. Translating it yields CASSLIMEGQPQHF.

V and J are TRBV11-2 and TRBJ2-2; possible D gene TRBD1, 5 bases. Germline CDR1 and CDR2: SGHAT and FQNNGV. Trimming shortened V by 6 bases and J by 0 bases, and 14 bases separated the two germline ends. The CDR3 length is 16 residues. Here the CDR3 reads CASRVPGQPNTGELFF. Here the CDR3 DNA reads TGTGCCAGCAGGGTACCAGGACAACCGAACACCGGGGAGCTGTTTTTT.